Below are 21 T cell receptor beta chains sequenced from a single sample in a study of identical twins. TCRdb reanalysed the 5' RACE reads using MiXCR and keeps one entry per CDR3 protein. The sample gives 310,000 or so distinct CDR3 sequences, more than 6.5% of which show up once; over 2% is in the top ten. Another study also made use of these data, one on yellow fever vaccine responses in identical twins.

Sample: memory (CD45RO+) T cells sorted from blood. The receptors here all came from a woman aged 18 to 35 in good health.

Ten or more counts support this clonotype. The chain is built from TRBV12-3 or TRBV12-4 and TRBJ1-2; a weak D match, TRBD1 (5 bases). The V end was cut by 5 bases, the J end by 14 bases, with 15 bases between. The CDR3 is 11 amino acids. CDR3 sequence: CASSIQGDRTF. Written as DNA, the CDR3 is TGTGCCAGCAGTATACAAGGGGACCGTACCTTC.

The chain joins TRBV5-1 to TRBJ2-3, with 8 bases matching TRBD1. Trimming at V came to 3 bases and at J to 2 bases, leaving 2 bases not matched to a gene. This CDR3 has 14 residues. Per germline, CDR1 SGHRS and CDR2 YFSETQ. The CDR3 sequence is CASSSGQVTDTQYF. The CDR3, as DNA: TGCGCCAGCAGCTCGGGACAGGTCACAGATACGCAGTATTTT.

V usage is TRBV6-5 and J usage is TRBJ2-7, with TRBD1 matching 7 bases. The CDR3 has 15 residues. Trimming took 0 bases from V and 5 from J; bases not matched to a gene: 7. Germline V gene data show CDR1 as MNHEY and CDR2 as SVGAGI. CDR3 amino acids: CASSYSPGGSDEQYF. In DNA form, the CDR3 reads TGTGCCAGCAGTTACTCCCCAGGGGGAAGCGACGAGCAGTACTTC.

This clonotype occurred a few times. The CDR3 region is CASSIKAGVNNEQFF. CDR3 DNA: TGTGCCAGTAGTATAAAAGCGGGGGTCAACAATGAGCAGTTCTTC. The chain carries TRBV19 and TRBJ2-1; 8 bases are a match to TRBD2. Trimming cost V 2 bases and J 5 bases; bases outside gene matches: 5. The germline V gene encodes CDR1 LNHDA and CDR2 SQIVND (reference sequence). CDR3 length: 15 amino acids.

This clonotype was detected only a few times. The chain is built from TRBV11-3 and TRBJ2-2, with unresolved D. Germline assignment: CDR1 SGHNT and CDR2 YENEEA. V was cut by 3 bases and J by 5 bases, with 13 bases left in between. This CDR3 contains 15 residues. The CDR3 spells CASSFEDLTTGELFF. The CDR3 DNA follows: TGTGCCAGCAGCTTCGAGGACCTCACTACCGGGGAGCTGTTTTTT.

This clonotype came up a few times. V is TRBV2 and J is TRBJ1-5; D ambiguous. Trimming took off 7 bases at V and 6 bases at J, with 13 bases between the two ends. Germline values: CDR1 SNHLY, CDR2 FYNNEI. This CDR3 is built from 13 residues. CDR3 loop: CASTFRSGQPQHF. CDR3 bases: TGTGCCAGCACGTTCAGGTCCGGTCAGCCCCAGCATTTT.

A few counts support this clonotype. CDR3 in amino acids: CASSQGFNSGGYQETQYF. CDR3 DNA: TGCGCCAGCAGCCAAGGGTTCAATAGCGGGGGATACCAAGAGACCCAGTACTTC. The chain links TRBV4-1 to TRBJ2-5; TRBD2 agrees at 9 bases. Germline-derived CDR1 and CDR2 are MGHRA and YSYEKL. CDR3 length equals 18 residues. V lost 1 base to trimming and J lost 0 bases; unmatched junction nucleotides: 9.

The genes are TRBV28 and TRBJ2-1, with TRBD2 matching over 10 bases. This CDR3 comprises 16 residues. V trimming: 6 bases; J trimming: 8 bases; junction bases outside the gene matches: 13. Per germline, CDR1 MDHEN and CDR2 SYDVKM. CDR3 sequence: CASSRISGRSAHEQFF. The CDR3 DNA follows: TGTGCCAGCAGCCGTATTAGCGGGAGGTCGGCCCATGAGCAGTTCTTC.

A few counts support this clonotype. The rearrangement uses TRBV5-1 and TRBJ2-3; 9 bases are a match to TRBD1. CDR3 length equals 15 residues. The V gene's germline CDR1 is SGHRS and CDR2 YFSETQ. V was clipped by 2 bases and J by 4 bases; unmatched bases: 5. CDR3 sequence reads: CASSFGDRAPDTQYF. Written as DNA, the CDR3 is TGCGCCAGCAGCTTTGGGGACAGGGCCCCAGATACGCAGTATTTT.

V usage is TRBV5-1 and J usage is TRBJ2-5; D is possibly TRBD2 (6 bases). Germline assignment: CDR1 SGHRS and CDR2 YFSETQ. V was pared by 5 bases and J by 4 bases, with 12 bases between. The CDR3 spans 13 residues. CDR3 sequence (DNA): TGCGCCAGCAGGGGAGGCCTGGGAGAGACCCAGTACTTC. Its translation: CASRGGLGETQYF.

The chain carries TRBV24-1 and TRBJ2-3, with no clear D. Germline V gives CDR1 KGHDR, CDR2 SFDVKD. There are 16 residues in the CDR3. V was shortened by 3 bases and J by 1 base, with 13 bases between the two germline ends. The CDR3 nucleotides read TGTGCCACCAGTGATCCCACCGGTGTCGGCACAGATACGCAGTATTTT. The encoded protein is CATSDPTGVGTDTQYF.

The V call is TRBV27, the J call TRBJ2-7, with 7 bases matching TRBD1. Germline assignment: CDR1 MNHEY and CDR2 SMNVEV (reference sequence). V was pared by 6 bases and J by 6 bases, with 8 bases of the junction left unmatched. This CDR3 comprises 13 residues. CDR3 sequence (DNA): TGTGCCAGCAGGAAATGGACAGGTAGCGAGCAGTACTTC. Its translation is CASRKWTGSEQYF.

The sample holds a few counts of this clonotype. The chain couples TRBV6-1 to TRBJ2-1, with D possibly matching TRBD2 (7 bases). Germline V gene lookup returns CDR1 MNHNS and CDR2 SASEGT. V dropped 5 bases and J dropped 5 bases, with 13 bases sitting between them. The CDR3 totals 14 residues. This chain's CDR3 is CASSPPGGHNEQFF. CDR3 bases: TGTGCCAGCAGTCCCCCGGGGGGCCACAATGAGCAGTTCTTC.

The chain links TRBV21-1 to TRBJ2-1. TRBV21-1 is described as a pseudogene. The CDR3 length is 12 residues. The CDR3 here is CASSKVFRRRFF. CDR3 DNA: TGTGCCAGCAGCAAAGTTTTTCGGCGGCGGTTCTTC.

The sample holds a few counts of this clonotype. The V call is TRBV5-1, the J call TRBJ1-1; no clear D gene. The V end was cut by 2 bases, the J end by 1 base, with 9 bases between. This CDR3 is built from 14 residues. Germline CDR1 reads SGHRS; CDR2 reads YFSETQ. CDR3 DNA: TGCGCCAGCAGCTTATCGGGAACGAACACTGAAGCTTTCTTT. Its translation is CASSLSGTNTEAFF.

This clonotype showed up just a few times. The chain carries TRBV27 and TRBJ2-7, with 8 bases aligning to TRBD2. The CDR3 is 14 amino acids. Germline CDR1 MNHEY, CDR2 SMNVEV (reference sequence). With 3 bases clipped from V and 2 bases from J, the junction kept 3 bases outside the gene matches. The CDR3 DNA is TGTGCCAGCAGTTTCACTAGCGGACCCTACGAGCAGTACTTC. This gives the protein CASSFTSGPYEQYF.

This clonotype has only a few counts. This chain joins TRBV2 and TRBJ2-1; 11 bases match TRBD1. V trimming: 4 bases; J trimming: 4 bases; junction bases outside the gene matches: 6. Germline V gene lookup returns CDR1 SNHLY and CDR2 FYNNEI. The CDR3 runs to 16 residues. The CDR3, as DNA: TGTGCCAGCAGTGGGACAGGGGGCTTTCGGTACAATGAGCAGTTCTTC. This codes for CASSGTGGFRYNEQFF.

The CDR3 DNA is TGTGCCAGCAGGCTAGAATTACTAGCGGTCAATGAGCAGTTCTTC. Translating gives CASRLELLAVNEQFF. The V call is TRBV11-2, the J call TRBJ2-1, with TRBD2 identical over 8 bases. The germline V gene has CDR1 SGHAT and CDR2 FQNNGV. The ends lost 6 bases at V and 6 bases at J; junction bases unmatched: 10. The CDR3 loop spans 15 amino acids.

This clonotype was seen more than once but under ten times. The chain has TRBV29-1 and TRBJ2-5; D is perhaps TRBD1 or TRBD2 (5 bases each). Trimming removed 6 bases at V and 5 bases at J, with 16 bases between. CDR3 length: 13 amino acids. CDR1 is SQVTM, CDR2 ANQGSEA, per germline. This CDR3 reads CSVRGPDPETQYF. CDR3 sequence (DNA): TGCAGCGTCCGGGGCCCCGATCCGGAGACCCAGTACTTC.

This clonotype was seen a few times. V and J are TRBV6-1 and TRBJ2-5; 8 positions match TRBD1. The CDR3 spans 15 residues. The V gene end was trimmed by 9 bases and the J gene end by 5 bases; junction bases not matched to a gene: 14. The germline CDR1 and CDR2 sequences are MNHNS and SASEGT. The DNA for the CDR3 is TGTGCCAGTTCTCCTATGACAGGGGAGTGGGAGACCCAGTACTTC. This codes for CASSPMTGEWETQYF.

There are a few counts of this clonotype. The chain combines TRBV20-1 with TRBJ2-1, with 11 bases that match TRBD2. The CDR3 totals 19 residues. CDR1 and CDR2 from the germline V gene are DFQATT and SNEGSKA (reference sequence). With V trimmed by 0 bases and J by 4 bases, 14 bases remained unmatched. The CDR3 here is CSARDRIPRTSGLYNEQFF. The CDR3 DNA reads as TGCAGTGCTAGAGATCGTATTCCCCGGACTAGCGGGCTTTACAATGAGCAGTTCTTC.